These 21 T cell receptor beta chains were all obtained from the same sample, sequenced in a study of blood T cell repertoires in COVID-19. The data were produced by immunoSEQ multiplex PCR, yet TCRdb's version contains in-frame clones alone and is incomplete. The repertoire has about 210,000 clones, about 83% of them found once; the top ten carry roughly 8%. The specimen sequenced was peripheral blood. These receptors were obtained from a woman aged 45-60 years with active or convalescent COVID-19.

The chain recombines TRBV24-1 with TRBJ2-7; 7 bases are a match to TRBD1. CDR3 size: 13 residues. Germline lookup yields CDR1 KGHDR and CDR2 SFDVKD. J lost 5 bases, V lost 4 bases, and 4 bases had no gene match. This CDR3 reads CATSEGDRDEQYF. Written as DNA, the CDR3 is TGTGCCACCAGTGAGGGAGACAGGGACGAGCAGTACTTC.

On this clone itself: The sample holds other DNA sequences that translate to the same CDR3. The chain has TRBV5-1 and TRBJ1-2, with D possibly being TRBD1 (6 bases). CDR1 SGHRS and CDR2 YFSETQ come from the germline V gene. V was pared by 4 bases and J by 2 bases, with 18 bases between. The CDR3 loop spans 16 amino acids. The CDR3 spells CASSSHRTDLNYGYTF. CDR3 coding DNA: TGCGCCAGCAGCAGCCACAGGACAGACCTAAACTATGGCTACACCTTC.

The V and J genes are TRBV7-9 and TRBJ2-1, with TRBD2 matching over 8 bases. The germline V gene has CDR1 SEHNR and CDR2 FQNEAQ (reference sequence). V lost 5 bases to trimming and J lost 4 bases; unmatched junction nucleotides: 13. This CDR3 is built from 17 residues. In DNA form, the CDR3 reads TGTGCCAGCAGCCCCTTGGACGAGCGGGAGTATTACAATGAGCAGTTCTTC. This sequence encodes CASSPLDEREYYNEQFF.

V usage is TRBV11-3 and J usage is TRBJ2-7, with D tentatively TRBD2 (5 bases). Germline CDR1 SGHNT, CDR2 YENEEA. The V and J ends lost 5 bases and 7 bases respectively, with 9 bases between them. The CDR3 is 11 residues long. The CDR3 sequence is CASSQRGEQYF. CDR3 DNA: TGTGCCAGCAGCCAAAGAGGGGAGCAGTACTTC.

This clone appeared once. The chain employs TRBV28 and TRBJ2-3; D is perhaps TRBD2 (5 bases). CDR1 is MDHEN, CDR2 SYDVKM, per germline. V gave up 2 bases and J gave up 0 bases, with 9 bases separating them. This CDR3 contains 15 residues. The CDR3 here is CASSLASGSTDTQYF. DNA for the CDR3: TGTGCCAGCAGTTTAGCCAGCGGTAGCACAGATACGCAGTATTTT.

The chain employs TRBV19 and TRBJ2-7; 7 bases are shared with TRBD1. V lost 8 bases and J lost 2; bases outside the gene matches: 15. The germline CDR1 and CDR2 sequences are LNHDA and SQIVND (reference sequence). This CDR3 region has 16 residues. The DNA of the CDR3 is TGTGCCAGTCCCGGGGAGACGGGACAGAAAACCTACGAGCAGTACGTC. Its translation is CASPGETGQKTYEQYV.

This sequence joins TRBV5-8 and TRBJ2-4, with a tentative D call TRBD1 (5 bases). Germline V gives CDR1 SGHTS, CDR2 YDEGEE. V lost 7 bases and J 0 bases, leaving 17 bases between the germline ends. There are 16 residues in the CDR3. CDR3 bases: TGTGCCAGCGACCAAGGGGCGGTCTTAGCCAAAAACATTCAGTACTTC. Translating gives CASDQGAVLAKNIQYF.

This clone was seen only a few times. The same CDR3 is also encoded by other DNA sequences in this sample. This chain joins TRBV19 and TRBJ1-6; TRBD1 matches at 9 bases. The CDR3 has 13 amino acids. The germline V gene has CDR1 LNHDA and CDR2 SQIVND (reference sequence). The CDR3 DNA is TGTGCGAGCGACAGGGGGAGTAATTCACCCCTCCACTTT. Amino acids: CASDRGSNSPLHF.

This clone was seen more than once but under ten times. The DNA for the CDR3 is TGTGCCAGCAGTAAACCGGGACAGGGTACCTACGAGCAGTACTTC. This encodes CASSKPGQGTYEQYF. V is TRBV6-2 or TRBV6-3 and J is TRBJ2-7; 9 bases match TRBD1. The length of the CDR3 is 15 residues. Trimming cost V 5 bases and J 2 bases; bases outside gene matches: 7. Germline V gene sequence: CDR1 MNHEY, CDR2 SVGEGT.

The genes are TRBV2 and TRBJ2-7, with TRBD2 identical over 14 bases. The CDR3 is made up of 16 amino acids. V lost 7 bases, J lost 2 bases, and 7 bases stayed unmatched. Germline values: CDR1 SNHLY, CDR2 FYNNEI. CDR3 protein: CASTGTSGSPPYEQYF. CDR3 nucleotides: TGTGCCAGCACCGGGACTAGCGGGAGCCCTCCCTACGAGCAGTACTTC.

The V and J genes are TRBV5-5 and TRBJ1-1, with D perhaps TRBD1 (6 bases). The V end was cut by 3 bases, the J end by 3 bases, with 15 bases between. CDR1 and CDR2 from the germline V gene are SGHKS and YYEKEE (reference sequence). This CDR3 comprises 15 residues. The CDR3 loop is CASSYPQGGHTEAFF. CDR3 DNA: TGTGCCAGCAGCTATCCACAGGGAGGGCACACTGAAGCTTTCTTT. Full variable domain (missing parts from reference TRBV5-5 and TRBJ1-1): DAGVTQSPTHLIKTRGQQVTLRCSPISGHKSVSWYQQVLGQGPQFIFQYYEKEERGRGNFPDRFSARQFPNYSSELNVNALLLGDSALYLCASSYPQGGHTEAFFGQGTRLTVV.

The chain is built from TRBV29-1 and TRBJ2-2; TRBD2 is a possible D gene (6 bases). The CDR3 extends over 12 amino acids. CDR1 is SQVTM and CDR2 is ANQGSEA in the germline V gene. V dropped 4 bases and J dropped 3 bases, with 6 bases sitting between them. The CDR3 nucleotides are TGCAGCGTTGGGGGGGACACCGGGGAGCTGTTTTTT. This translates into CSVGGDTGELFF.

This clone appeared a single time. The CDR3 protein is CASSSGLSSGNTIYF. CDR3 DNA: TGTGCCAGCAGCTCAGGGCTCAGCTCTGGAAACACCATATATTTT. The V gene is TRBV28, the J gene TRBJ1-3, with D maybe TRBD1 (5 bases). Trimming left V 6 bases short and J 0 bases short, with 12 bases between. Germline CDR1 reads MDHEN; CDR2 reads SYDVKM. This CDR3 contains 15 residues.

The V gene is TRBV13, the J gene TRBJ1-1; no clear D gene. The CDR3 runs 14 residues. Per germline, CDR1 PRHDT and CDR2 FYEKMQ (reference sequence). The V and J ends lost 7 bases and 2 bases respectively, with 14 bases between them. The CDR3 sequence: CASKETTDNTEAFF. CDR3 sequence (DNA): TGTGCCAGCAAAGAGACCACAGATAACACTGAAGCTTTCTTT.

This chain uses TRBV11-2 with TRBJ2-3; 10 bases are a match to TRBD1. The germline gives CDR1 SGHAT, CDR2 FQNNGV. This CDR3 region has 17 residues. V dropped 7 bases and J dropped 4; count of bases not matched to a gene: 14. CDR3 sequence (DNA): TGTGCCAGCACCCAATTCTTAAGGGGGACAGGGGCAGATACGCAGTATTTT. Protein sequence: CASTQFLRGTGADTQYF.

The rearrangement joins TRBV3-1 (or the pseudogene TRBV3-2) to TRBJ1-5; 7 bases agree with TRBD1. With V trimmed by 4 bases and J by 4 bases, 4 bases remained unmatched. The germline V gene has CDR1 LGHDT and CDR2 YNNKEL (reference sequence). The CDR3 length is 14 residues. The CDR3 nucleotides are TGTGCCAGCAGCCCCGGGACAGAAAATCAGCCCCAGCATTTT. This codes for CASSPGTENQPQHF.

J is TRBJ2-7 and V is TRBV5-1; D is unresolved. The CDR3 is made up of 16 amino acids. V was trimmed by 0 bases and J by 3 bases, leaving 16 bases between them. The germline V gene has CDR1 SGHRS and CDR2 YFSETQ. The CDR3 region is CASSLGAVGSHYEQYF. The DNA for the CDR3 is TGCGCCAGCAGCTTGGGGGCCGTCGGCAGCCACTACGAGCAGTACTTC. The full variable domain, completed using reference TRBV5-1 and TRBJ2-7, is KAGVTQTPRYLIKTRGQQVTLSCSPISGHRSVSWYQQTPGQGLQFLFEYFSETQRNKGNFPGRFSGRQFSNSRSEMNVSTLELGDSALYLCASSLGAVGSHYEQYFGPGTRLTVT.

V is TRBV5-1 and J is TRBJ1-4; D may be TRBD1 (6 bases). CDR1 SGHRS and CDR2 YFSETQ come from the germline V gene. The ends were cut back, 4 bases at V and 3 bases at J, with 16 bases in the middle. The length of the CDR3 is 16 residues. CDR3 coding DNA: TGCGCCAGCAGCCCCCTAGAAGGGGGAGCTAATGAAAAACTGTTTTTT. Encoded protein: CASSPLEGGANEKLFF.

The CDR3 here is CASSQGSSGSARWDTGELFF. CDR3 bases: TGTGCCAGCAGCCAAGGGTCTAGCGGGAGTGCGCGTTGGGACACCGGGGAGCTGTTTTTT. V gene TRBV3-1 (or the pseudogene TRBV3-2) combines with J gene TRBJ2-2; 10 nucleotides line up with TRBD2. This CDR3 contains 20 residues. Trimming at V came to 1 base and at J to 3 bases, leaving 14 bases not matched to a gene. The germline gives CDR1 LGHDT, CDR2 YNNKEL (reference sequence).

V usage is TRBV4-2 and J usage is TRBJ2-3, with TRBD2 identical over 12 bases. CDR1 is LGHNA and CDR2 is YNFKEQ in the germline V gene. J gave up 4 bases and V 8 bases, and 4 bases lay outside the gene matches. This CDR3 contains 14 residues. The CDR3 reads CASRSSGGADTQYF. DNA for the CDR3: TGTGCCAGCCGTTCTAGCGGGGGGGCAGATACGCAGTATTTT.

The genes are TRBV7-9 and TRBJ2-5, with TRBD1 identical over 8 bases. CDR1 is SEHNR and CDR2 is FQNEAQ in the germline V gene (reference sequence). Losses at the gene ends were 5 bases for V and 0 bases for J; bases not matched to a gene: 8. This CDR3 has 16 residues. CDR3 protein: CASSMRTGKYQETQYF. DNA for the CDR3: TGTGCCAGCAGCATGCGGACAGGGAAATACCAAGAGACCCAGTACTTC.